A single count supports the clone carrying this T cell receptor (beta chain). The antigen is not known. This entry comes from a study of blood T cells in healthy people across ages. The CDR3 is made up of 13 amino acids. Germline V gene lookup returns CDR1 MDHEN and CDR2 SYDVKM. J gave up 6 bases and V 5 bases, and 4 bases lay outside the gene matches. Alongside a J-beta primer mix, a sample-barcoded 5' primer served in a second PCR lasting roughly 6 to 11 cycles. TCRdb recomputed calls from the 5' RACE reads with MiXCR, one row per CDR3 protein. The sample includes about 810,000 distinct CDR3 sequences, about 37% of them seen just once. Study conclusions and caveats: Possibly confounding the expanded clonotype changes was the fact that donor CMV status was unknown. With unsorted PBMCs, a conclusive comparison of naive versus antigen-experienced cells was not possible. In long-lived donors, naive CD4+ cell counts and diversity exceeded those of aged donors.

The clonotype originates from a man younger than 35 in good health. The sequenced sample consisted of blood. The rearrangement links TRBV28 to TRBJ2-1, with 7 positions matching TRBD1. CDR3 amino acids: CASSNRGPNEQFF. The CDR3 nucleotides read TGTGCCAGCAGTAACAGGGGCCCCAATGAGCAGTTCTTC.